The clone carrying this TCR beta chain showed up many times. Antigen: not known. Unique molecular identifiers were attached to individual cDNA molecules. TCRdb recomputed calls from the 5' RACE reads with MiXCR, one row per CDR3 protein. The top ten clones hold around 15% of a sample with some 62,000 distinct CDR3 sequences, roughly 9% of them seen once. These data come from a study of early T cells in non-severe SARS-CoV-2 infection. Study-wide results and caveats: Database matching using VDJdb favored anti-spike CD8 responses, with private and CD4 specificities left missing.

The sample here was whole blood, taken at baseline. This TCR was recovered from an adult who was a healthcare worker with PCR-confirmed SARS-CoV-2 infection or an uninfected control (not recorded which).

CDR3 DNA: TGCAAACTAGCGGAACCCACTAGCACAGATACGCAGTATTTT. This encodes CKLAEPTSTDTQYF. The rearrangement joins TRBV20-1 to TRBJ2-3, with 8 bases lining up with TRBD2. The CDR3 length is 14 residues. The germline V gene encodes CDR1 DFQATT and CDR2 SNEGSKA (reference sequence).